Following are 10 T cell receptor beta chains from one sample sequenced in a study of blood T cell repertoires in COVID-19. Profiling relied on immunoSEQ multiplex PCR, and the TCRdb table lists in-frame clones only, not all of them. The sample yields around 270,000 clones, approximately 86% seen once. Sample: peripheral blood. The receptor set was obtained from a man aged 40-55 years who had recovered from COVID-19.

V usage is TRBV28 and J usage is TRBJ2-3, with 7 bases aligning to TRBD1. The CDR3 is 14 residues long. The V and J ends lost 6 bases and 4 bases, in that order; junction bases with no gene match: 7. CDR1 is MDHEN and CDR2 is SYDVKM in the germline V gene. The CDR3 DNA sequence: TGTGCCAGCAGGCGACAGGGATCGGCAGATACGCAGTATTTT. Protein sequence: CASRRQGSADTQYF.

In nucleotides, the CDR3 is TGTGCCAGCAGCTTAGGACAGGGGACTAACTATGGCTACACCTTC. The encoded protein is CASSLGQGTNYGYTF. This chain joins TRBV7-8 and TRBJ1-2; 8 nucleotides agree with TRBD1. CDR3 size: 15 residues. The V and J ends lost 1 base and 0 bases, in that order; junction bases with no gene match: 1. CDR1 and CDR2 from the germline V gene are SGHVS and FQNEAQ.

The V gene is TRBV3-1 (or the pseudogene TRBV3-2), the J gene TRBJ2-1, with 14 bases that match TRBD2. V shed 5 bases and J 15 bases; nucleotides not matched to a gene: 9. CDR1 and CDR2 (germline): LGHDT, YNNKEL (reference sequence). The CDR3 has 14 residues. The CDR3 reads CASSTRTSGGTRFF. DNA of the CDR3: TGTGCCAGCAGCACCCGGACTAGCGGGGGGACTCGGTTCTTC.

The V and J genes are TRBV6-2 or TRBV6-3 and TRBJ1-2, with 7 bases that match TRBD1. The CDR3 loop spans 16 amino acids. V was pared by 2 bases and J by 4 bases, with 10 bases of the junction left unmatched. Germline V CDR1 and CDR2: MNHEY, SVGEGT. The CDR3 DNA follows: TGTGCCAGCAGTTACACTAGGACACAGGGGATCTATGGCTACACCTTC. Translation gives CASSYTRTQGIYGYTF.

This clone was counted between two and nine times. This chain links TRBV7-3 with TRBJ2-1, with TRBD2 matching 8 bases. Germline trimming cut 3 bases from V and 3 bases from J; bases unmatched to any gene: 4. The CDR3 is 15 amino acids. Germline CDR1 is SGHTA and CDR2 is FQGTGA. The CDR3 here is CASSFSGSRYNEQFF. DNA for the CDR3: TGTGCCAGCAGCTTCAGCGGGAGCCGCTACAATGAGCAGTTCTTC.

This clone was detected only once. This sequence joins TRBV5-1 and TRBJ1-4, with TRBD1 as a possible D gene (6 bases). V dropped 0 bases and J dropped 3 bases, with 12 bases sitting between them. CDR1 is SGHRS, CDR2 YFSETQ, per germline. This CDR3 is 16 amino acids long. The CDR3 DNA sequence: TGCGCCAGCAGCTTGGAGGGGGGGCGTGCTAATGAAAAACTGTTTTTT. Residues: CASSLEGGRANEKLFF.

The chain links TRBV27 to TRBJ2-3, with 12 positions matching TRBD2. CDR3 size: 15 residues. Looked up from germline, CDR1 is MNHEY and CDR2 is SMNVEV (reference sequence). After removal of 6 bases from V and 5 bases from J, the junction contained 6 bases not matched to a gene. The CDR3 spells CASRTSGGYGDTQYF. CDR3 DNA: TGTGCCAGCAGAACTAGCGGGGGGTATGGAGATACGCAGTATTTT.

The genes are TRBV2 and TRBJ2-7, with a possible D match to TRBD1 (8 bases). The V end lost 6 bases, the J end lost 3 bases, and 27 bases lay between the germline ends. Germline loops: CDR1 SNHLY, CDR2 FYNNEI. This CDR3 region has 18 residues. The CDR3 sequence is CASRGLTGEGSGHYEQYF. The CDR3 DNA follows: TGTGCCAGCAGAGGATTGACAGGGGAGGGGTCCGGTCACTACGAGCAGTACTTC.

The genes are TRBV11-3 and TRBJ2-3; 10 bases are shared with TRBD2. The CDR3 covers 15 residues. J was trimmed by 6 bases and V by 5 bases; bases with no gene match: 8. CDR1 is SGHNT and CDR2 is YENEEA in the germline V gene. The CDR3 DNA reads TGTGCCAGCAGCCCCCTAGCGGGAGCGCTGGATACGCAGTATTTT. It is translated as CASSPLAGALDTQYF.

The chain carries TRBV4-3 and TRBJ1-4; the D is unclear. The germline gives CDR1 LGHNA, CDR2 YSLEER. Trimming stripped 0 bases from V and 14 bases from J, with 19 bases between. This CDR3 region has 15 residues. CDR3 sequence (DNA): TGCGCCAGCAGCCAAGAGTCGGCAGTGCGGGGAAAGCTGTTTTTT. Amino acid sequence: CASSQESAVRGKLFF.